One and the same sample provided the 5 T cell receptor beta chains below, sequenced in a study of T cell changes during pregnancy in multiple sclerosis. The repertoire was sequenced with immunoSEQ multiplex PCR; TCRdb's copy has only in-frame clones and lacks some. The profile shows some 51,000 clones, 90% to 95% of them singletons. The source material was CD4+ T cells from peripheral blood mononuclear cells, sampled in the second trimester of pregnancy. The receptors originated from a female donor with multiple sclerosis, enrolled in a pregnancy study.

Only one count was recorded for this clone. The J gene is TRBJ2-2, the V gene TRBV7-2; no reliable D call. The germline CDR1 and CDR2 sequences are SGHTA and FQGNSA. This CDR3 contains 13 residues. Trimming pared 6 bases from V and 2 bases from J, leaving 7 bases between. For the CDR3, the DNA is TGTGCCAGCAGTGGCAGTAACACCGGGGAGCTGTTTTTT. This gives the protein CASSGSNTGELFF.

This chain links TRBV18 with TRBJ2-7; 9 nucleotides line up with TRBD1. The V gene's germline CDR1 is KGHSH and CDR2 LQKENI. The trim removed 4 bases at V and 3 bases at J, leaving 4 bases unmatched. The CDR3 has 14 residues. The CDR3 spells CASSLDRGSYEQYF. For the CDR3, the DNA is TGTGCCAGCTCACTGGACAGGGGCAGCTACGAGCAGTACTTC.

The CDR3 loop reads CAISEGGQGLGGANVLTF. For the CDR3, the DNA is TGTGCCATCAGTGAGGGGGGACAGGGGTTAGGTGGGGCCAACGTCCTGACTTTC. V is TRBV10-3 and J is TRBJ2-6; 10 bases are a match to TRBD1. CDR1 is ENHRY, CDR2 SYGVKD, per germline. The CDR3 length is 18 residues. V shed 2 bases, J shed 3 bases, and the junction held 7 bases outside the gene matches.

The rearrangement links TRBV6-5 to TRBJ1-2; 8 nucleotides align to TRBD1. Per the germline V gene, CDR1 is MNHEY and CDR2 is SVGAGI. This CDR3 comprises 13 residues. V shed 3 bases, J shed 8 bases, and the junction held 5 bases outside the gene matches. The CDR3, as DNA: TGTGCCAGCAGTTATCACAGGGGGGACGGCTACACCTTC. This gives the protein CASSYHRGDGYTF.

The rearrangement links TRBV27 to TRBJ2-5, with 9 positions matching TRBD1. V shed 8 bases and J 1 base; nucleotides not matched to a gene: 5. Germline V gene lookup returns CDR1 MNHEY and CDR2 SMNVEV (reference sequence). CDR3 length: 14 amino acids. CDR3 sequence: CASGGQGGQETQYF. CDR3 coding DNA: TGTGCCAGCGGGGGACAGGGTGGCCAAGAGACCCAGTACTTC.